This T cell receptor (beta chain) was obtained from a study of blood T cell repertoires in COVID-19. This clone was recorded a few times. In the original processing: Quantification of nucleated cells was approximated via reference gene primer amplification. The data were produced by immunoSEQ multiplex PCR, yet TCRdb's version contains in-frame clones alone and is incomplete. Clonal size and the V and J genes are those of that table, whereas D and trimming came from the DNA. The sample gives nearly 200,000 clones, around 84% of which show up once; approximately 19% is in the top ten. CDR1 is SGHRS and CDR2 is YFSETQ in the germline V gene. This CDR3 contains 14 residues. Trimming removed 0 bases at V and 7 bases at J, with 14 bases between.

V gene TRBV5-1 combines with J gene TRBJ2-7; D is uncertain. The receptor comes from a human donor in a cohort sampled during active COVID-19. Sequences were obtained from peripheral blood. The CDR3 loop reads CASSLADQAREQYF. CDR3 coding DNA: TGCGCCAGCAGCTTGGCTGATCAGGCAAGGGAGCAGTACTTC.